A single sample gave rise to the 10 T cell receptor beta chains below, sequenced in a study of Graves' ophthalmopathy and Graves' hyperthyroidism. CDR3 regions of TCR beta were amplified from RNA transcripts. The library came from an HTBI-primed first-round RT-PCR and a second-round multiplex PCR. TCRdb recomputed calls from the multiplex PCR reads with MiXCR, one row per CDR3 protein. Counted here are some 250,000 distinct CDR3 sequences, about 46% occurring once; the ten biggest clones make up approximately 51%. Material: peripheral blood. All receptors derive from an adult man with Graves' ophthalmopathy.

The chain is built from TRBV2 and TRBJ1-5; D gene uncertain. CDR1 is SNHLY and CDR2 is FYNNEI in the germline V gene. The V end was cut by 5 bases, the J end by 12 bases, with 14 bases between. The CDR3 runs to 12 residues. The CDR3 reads CASSPTSGNQHF. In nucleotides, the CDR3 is TGTGCCAGCAGTCCGACTAGCGGGAACCAGCATTTT.

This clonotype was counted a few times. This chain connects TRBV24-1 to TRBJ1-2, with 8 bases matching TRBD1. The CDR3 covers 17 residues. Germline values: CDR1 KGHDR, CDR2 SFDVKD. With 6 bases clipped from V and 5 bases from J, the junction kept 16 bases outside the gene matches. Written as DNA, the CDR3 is TGTGCCACCAGTACGGCGGGTATGACAGGGGATGTTTATGGCTACACCTTC. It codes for CATSTAGMTGDVYGYTF.

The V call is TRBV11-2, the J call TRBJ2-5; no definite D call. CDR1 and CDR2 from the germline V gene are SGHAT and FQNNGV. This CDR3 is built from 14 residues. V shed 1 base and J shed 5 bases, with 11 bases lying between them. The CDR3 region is CASSLALTQETQYF. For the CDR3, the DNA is TGTGCCAGCAGCTTAGCATTGACACAGGAGACCCAGTACTTC.

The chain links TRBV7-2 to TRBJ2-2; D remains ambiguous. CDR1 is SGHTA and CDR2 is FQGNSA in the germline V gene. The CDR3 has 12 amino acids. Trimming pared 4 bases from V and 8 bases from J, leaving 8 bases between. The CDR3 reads CASSSARGELFF. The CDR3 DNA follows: TGTGCCAGCAGCTCCGCACGGGGGGAGCTGTTTTTT.

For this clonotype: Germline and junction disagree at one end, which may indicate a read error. The CDR3 DNA follows: TGTGCCAGCAGCTTAGCCGGGACAGGGTTTAACTATGGCTACACCTTC. It codes for CASSLAGTGFNYGYTF. The V and J genes are TRBV12-3 or TRBV12-4 and TRBJ1-2, with 9 bases aligning to TRBD1. This CDR3 has 16 amino acids.

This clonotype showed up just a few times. The CDR3 spells CASSVDGGANVLTF. In nucleotides, the CDR3 is TGTGCCAGCAGCGTAGATGGAGGGGCCAACGTCCTGACTTTC. The rearrangement joins TRBV7-4 to TRBJ2-6; D is unresolved. Germline assignment: CDR1 SGHVT and CDR2 SQSDAQ. This CDR3 region has 14 residues. V gave up 5 bases and J gave up 4 bases, with 9 bases separating them.

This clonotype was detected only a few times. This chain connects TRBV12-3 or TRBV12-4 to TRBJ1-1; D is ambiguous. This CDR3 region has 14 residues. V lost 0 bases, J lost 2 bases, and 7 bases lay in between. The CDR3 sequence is CASSLAGSNTEAFF. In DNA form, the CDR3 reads TGTGCCAGCAGTTTAGCCGGGAGCAACACTGAAGCTTTCTTT.

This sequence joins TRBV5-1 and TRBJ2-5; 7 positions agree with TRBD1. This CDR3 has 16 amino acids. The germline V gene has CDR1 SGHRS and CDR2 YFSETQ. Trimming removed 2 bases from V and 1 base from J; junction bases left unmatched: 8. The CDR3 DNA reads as TGCGCCAGCAGCTTCCTGACAGGGAGCGCCCAAGAGACCCAGTACTTC. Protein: CASSFLTGSAQETQYF.

CDR3 amino acids: CASSLGDRDAFF. The CDR3 DNA is TGTGCCAGCAGCTTAGGAGACAGGGATGCTTTCTTT. The chain uses TRBV7-4 and TRBJ1-1; the match to TRBD1 covers 7 bases. The V gene's germline CDR1 is SGHVT and CDR2 SQSDAQ. The CDR3 totals 12 residues. The J segment lost 11 bases and the V segment lost 1 base, leaving 4 bases of the junction unmatched. Full variable domain (missing parts from reference TRBV7-4 and TRBJ1-1): GAGVSQSPRYKVAKRGRDVALRCDSISGHVTLYWYRQTLGQGSEVLTYSQSDAQRDKSGRPSGRFSAERPERSVSTLKIQRTEQGDSAVYLCASSLGDRDAFFGQGTRLTVV.

The CDR3 coding sequence is TGTGCCAGCAGTGGGGGGACTAGCTCCTACAATGAGCAGTTCTTC. Translation: CASSGGTSSYNEQFF. The chain links TRBV12-3 or TRBV12-4 to TRBJ2-1; 8 bases line up with TRBD2. The CDR3 is 15 amino acids. Trimming at V came to 5 bases and at J to 0 bases, leaving 3 bases not matched to a gene.